This TCR beta chain was found in a study of blood T cell repertoires in COVID-19. Looking at the study overall: The analysed material was cDNA or gDNA that came from T cells, B-cell-depleted T cells, or PBMCs.

Data came from immunoSEQ multiplex PCR; TCRdb stores just in-frame clones and leaves some out. The table lists a few hundred thousand clones, 70% to 90% of them singletons, with nearly 7.5% in the top ten. This TCR derives from a woman in her thirties or forties with acute COVID-19. Sequencing input: PBMCs or T cells enriched from blood (not recorded which).

CDR3 bases: TGTGCCAGCAGCGTAGGGGACAGGCTTAATGGGACCCAGTACTTC. Translation: CASSVGDRLNGTQYF. The chain combines TRBV9 with TRBJ2-5; 8 bases align to TRBD1. In germline, CDR1 is SGDLS, CDR2 YYNGEE. CDR3 size: 15 residues. The J segment lost 7 bases and the V segment lost 0 bases, leaving 8 bases of the junction unmatched.